Shown below are 4 T cell receptor beta chains from a single sample sequenced in a study of T cells in Graves' hyperthyroidism and ophthalmopathy. Amplification of TCR beta CDR3 regions used RNA as the template. In the first-round RT-PCR of the TCR CDR3, the HTBI primer set was used. TCRdb fed the multiplex PCR reads into MiXCR, producing one record per CDR3 protein. Seen here are around 700,000 distinct CDR3 sequences, around 20% observed once, and the top ten hold approximately 16%. Sequenced material: blood. These TCRs come from a woman aged 45-60 years with Graves' hyperthyroidism that later progressed to Graves' ophthalmopathy.

This clonotype was observed a few times. The chain carries TRBV5-1 and TRBJ2-2, with 9 bases aligning to TRBD1. This CDR3 has 16 amino acids. V lost 4 bases to trimming and J lost 4 bases; unmatched junction nucleotides: 8. Germline CDR1 and CDR2: SGHRS and YFSETQ. The CDR3 sequence: CASSVKQGASTGELFF. CDR3 coding DNA: TGCGCCAGCAGCGTCAAACAGGGGGCGAGCACCGGGGAGCTGTTTTTT.

This clonotype occurred a few times. The chain links TRBV11-2 to TRBJ1-4; 9 bases match TRBD1. The CDR3 is made up of 16 amino acids. Germline CDR1 reads SGHAT; CDR2 reads FQNNGV. The ends lost 1 base at V and 4 bases at J; junction bases unmatched: 4. The CDR3 nucleotides read TGTGCCAGCAGCTTAGGGGACAGGGCAAATAATGAAAAACTGTTTTTT. Translated: CASSLGDRANNEKLFF. The entire variable domain, with the rest obtained from reference TRBV11-2 and TRBJ1-4, is as follows: EAGVAQSPRYKIIEKRQSVAFWCNPISGHATLYWYQQILGQGPKLLIQFQNNGVVDDSQLPKDRFSAERLKGVDSTLKIQPAKLEDSAVYLCASSLGDRANNEKLFFGSGTQLSVL.

This clonotype was counted ten times or more. This chain uses TRBV2 with TRBJ2-7, with D possibly matching TRBD1 (6 bases). Germline CDR1 SNHLY, CDR2 FYNNEI. Trimming removed 9 bases from V and 1 base from J, with 7 bases in between. This CDR3 comprises 11 residues. The chain's CDR3 is CASQGSYEQYF. CDR3 nucleotide sequence: TGTGCCAGTCAGGGGTCCTACGAGCAGTACTTC.

This clonotype came up many times. The chain employs TRBV3-1 and TRBJ2-1; no reliable D call. Germline CDR1 and CDR2: LGHDT and YNNKEL (reference sequence). V was clipped by 3 bases and J by 8 bases, with 5 bases between them. The CDR3 extends over 11 amino acids. DNA of the CDR3: TGTGCCAGCAGCCACTTAGATGAGCAGTTCTTC. Translated: CASSHLDEQFF.